The 5 T cell receptor beta chains listed next were all sequenced from one sample in a study of human T cells and chemical hapten exposure. Time point here: patch test 1, 2 weeks after DPC sensitization. Treatment noted: therapeutic diphenylcyclopropenone sensitization with weekly scalp DPC. TCRdb analysed the RACE reads with MiXCR anew, one entry per CDR3 protein. Of tens of thousands of distinct CDR3 sequences listed, around 10% are singletons. Sequenced here: whole blood, sampled in connection with sensitization to the hapten diphenylcyclopropenone (DPC). The receptors shown here come from a woman in her forties or fifties with alopecia areata. Some clones in this sample may be carry-over from other donors' samples.

This clonotype has at least ten counts. This chain joins TRBV18 and TRBJ1-1; TRBD1 agrees at 9 bases. CDR1 KGHSH and CDR2 LQKENI come from the germline V gene. This CDR3 contains 15 residues. V trimming: 1 base; J trimming: 6 bases; junction bases outside the gene matches: 6. CDR3 sequence (DNA): TGTGCCAGCTCACCACACACAACAGGGGGCGCTGAAGCTTTCTTT. As protein: CASSPHTTGGAEAFF.

This clonotype was recorded many times. The chain links TRBV27 to TRBJ1-2, with D possibly matching TRBD1 (6 bases). The CDR3 is 15 residues long. Trimming took off 3 bases at V and 2 bases at J, with 13 bases between the two ends. Germline V CDR1 and CDR2: MNHEY, SMNVEV (reference sequence). The CDR3 here is CASSFSIGQNYGYTF. CDR3 in DNA: TGTGCCAGCAGTTTCTCCATTGGACAGAACTATGGCTACACCTTC.

This clonotype was seen a few times. This CDR3 is CSATRQGAAGELFF. Here the CDR3 DNA reads TGCAGTGCAACGAGACAGGGGGCGGCCGGGGAGCTGTTTTTT. The genes are TRBV20-1 and TRBJ2-2, with 10 bases matching TRBD1. CDR1 and CDR2 from the germline V gene are DFQATT and SNEGSKA (reference sequence). After removal of 6 bases from V and 6 bases from J, the junction contained 7 bases not matched to a gene. The CDR3 is made up of 14 amino acids.

The DNA for the CDR3 is TGTGCCAGCAGCTTTACACCATCGGGGTATGAGCAGTTCTTC. Amino acids: CASSFTPSGYEQFF. V and J are TRBV7-6 and TRBJ2-1, with D maybe TRBD2 (5 bases). Per germline, CDR1 SGHVS and CDR2 FNYEAQ. The V gene lost 3 bases and the J gene lost 8 bases, with 14 bases spanning the gap. CDR3 length equals 14 residues.

This clonotype was observed a few times. The chain is built from TRBV9 and TRBJ1-1; no firm D call. CDR1 and CDR2 (germline): SGDLS, YYNGEE. Trimming pared 1 base from V and 0 bases from J, leaving 16 bases between. The CDR3 length is 17 residues. CDR3 loop: CASSVSRTGRMNTEAFF. CDR3 in DNA: TGTGCCAGCAGCGTATCGAGGACGGGCCGAATGAACACTGAAGCTTTCTTT.